The next 2 T cell receptor beta chains were all read from a single sample in a study of human T cells and chemical hapten exposure. TCRdb called the RACE reads again in MiXCR, with one record for every CDR3 protein. The table has 150,000 to 200,000 distinct CDR3 sequences, roughly 15% seen once; the top ten hold 1.7%. Time point denoted: patch test 1, 2 weeks after DPC sensitization. Treatment described: therapeutic diphenylcyclopropenone sensitization with weekly scalp DPC. Sequencing was performed on whole blood, taken in connection with sensitization to the hapten diphenylcyclopropenone (DPC). These receptors were collected from a woman between 25 and 40 years old with alopecia areata. Some clones in this sample may be carry-over from other donors' samples.

The V gene is TRBV27, the J gene TRBJ1-6; D gene unclear. V gave up 3 bases and J gave up 7 bases, with 10 bases separating them. The CDR3 has 14 residues. The V gene's germline CDR1 is MNHEY and CDR2 SMNVEV (reference sequence). The CDR3: CASSFGRLNSPLHF. Here the CDR3 DNA reads TGTGCCAGCAGTTTTGGCAGGCTAAATTCACCCCTCCACTTT.

This clonotype was recorded a few times. The chain carries TRBV6-5 and TRBJ1-1, with D tentatively TRBD1 (5 bases). The V end lost 0 bases, the J end lost 7 bases, and 6 bases lay between the germline ends. CDR3 length: 12 residues. Germline V lookup: CDR1 MNHEY, CDR2 SVGAGI. CDR3 protein: CASSYSGLEAFF. The CDR3 DNA follows: TGTGCCAGCAGTTACTCGGGACTTGAAGCTTTCTTT.